Listed here are 20 T cell receptor beta chains from one sample, sequenced in a study of early T cells in non-severe SARS-CoV-2 infection. Using its own MiXCR run on the 5' RACE reads, TCRdb lists one record per CDR3 protein. The profile covers 45,000 to 65,000 distinct CDR3 sequences, with approximately 10% appearing a single time and under 5.5% taken by the ten largest. The specimen sequenced was whole blood. The receptors originated from an adult who was a healthcare worker with PCR-confirmed SARS-CoV-2 infection or an uninfected control (not recorded which).

The table lists this clonotype with many counts. The CDR3 DNA reads TGTGCCAGCAGCTTAATCCGAGGGGAGCAGTACTTC. Protein sequence: CASSLIRGEQYF. The chain is built from TRBV7-9 and TRBJ2-7, with D possibly matching TRBD2 (5 bases). The CDR3 consists of 12 residues. The germline gives CDR1 SEHNR, CDR2 FQNEAQ (reference sequence). With 2 bases removed from V and 7 bases from J, the gap between germline ends came to 9 bases.

The chain uses TRBV3-1 and TRBJ2-7; D perhaps matches TRBD1 (6 bases). Trimming stripped 3 bases from V and 2 bases from J, with 17 bases between. Germline V gene sequence: CDR1 LGHDT, CDR2 YNNKEL (reference sequence). The CDR3 is made up of 16 amino acids. CDR3 protein: CASSQTVQGPPYEQYF. For the CDR3, the DNA is TGTGCCAGCAGCCAGACAGTACAGGGCCCTCCCTACGAGCAGTACTTC.

In its sample, this clonotype was seen many times. The V and J genes are TRBV7-2 and TRBJ2-1; D may be TRBD2 (6 bases). V gave up 4 bases and J gave up 7 bases, with 11 bases separating them. Germline V gene sequence: CDR1 SGHTA, CDR2 FQGNSA. This CDR3 has 13 residues. The chain's CDR3 is CASSSGGGNEQFF. As DNA, the CDR3 is TGTGCCAGCAGCTCTGGGGGAGGTAATGAGCAGTTCTTC. Filled out from reference TRBV7-2 and TRBJ2-1, the complete variable domain reads GAGVSQSPSNKVTEKGKDVELRCDPISGHTALYWYRQSLGQGLEFLIYFQGNSAPDKSGLPSDRFSAERTGGSVSTLTIQRTQQEDSAVYLCASSSGGGNEQFFGPGTRLTVL.

This clonotype occurred a few times. The chain has TRBV4-2 and TRBJ2-7; D unresolved. Germline V CDR1 and CDR2: LGHNA, YNFKEQ. The CDR3 contains 14 residues. V was pared by 2 bases and J by 3 bases, with 11 bases between. The CDR3 spells CASSQTVGFYEQYF. The DNA of the CDR3 is TGTGCCAGCAGCCAAACCGTCGGGTTCTACGAGCAGTACTTC.

Ten or more counts support this clonotype. The chain recombines TRBV7-3 with TRBJ2-7; 11 bases align to TRBD1. The CDR3 spans 16 residues. V shed 3 bases and J 12 bases; nucleotides not matched to a gene: 16. Germline V gives CDR1 SGHTA, CDR2 FQGTGA. The CDR3, as DNA: TGTGCCAGCAGCTTTATAATCGGGACAGGGGGATTGCTGGTGTACTTC. Translation gives CASSFIIGTGGLLVYF. Using reference TRBV7-3 and TRBJ2-7 for the parts outside the CDR3, the full variable domain is GAGVSQTPSNKVTEKGKYVELRCDPISGHTALYWYRQSLGQGPEFLIYFQGTGAADDSGLPNDRFFAVRPEGSVSTLKIQRTERGDSAVYLCASSFIIGTGGLLVYFGPGTRLTVT.

The chain recombines TRBV7-3 with TRBJ2-1; maybe TRBD2 (5 bases). CDR3 length: 14 amino acids. Germline CDR1 and CDR2: SGHTA and FQGTGA. V dropped 2 bases and J dropped 6 bases, with 11 bases sitting between them. CDR3 DNA: TGTGCCAGCAGCTTAGACCCCGGAGGCAATGAGCAGTTCTTC. It translates to CASSLDPGGNEQFF.

The sample holds many counts of this clonotype. The chain is built from TRBV20-1 and TRBJ2-7; TRBD2 agrees at 7 bases. The CDR3 runs to 14 residues. J gave up 1 base and V 0 bases, and 3 bases lay outside the gene matches. Germline V gene data show CDR1 as DFQATT and CDR2 as SNEGSKA (reference sequence). The CDR3 DNA is TGCAGTGCTAGAGAGGTGGGAGGGTCCTACGAGCAGTACTTC. Translation: CSAREVGGSYEQYF.

There are many counts of this clonotype. V gene TRBV27 combines with J gene TRBJ2-7; 8 nucleotides line up with TRBD1. The germline CDR1 and CDR2 sequences are MNHEY and SMNVEV (reference sequence). J lost 4 bases, V lost 2 bases, and 7 bases had no gene match. CDR3 length: 15 residues. The CDR3 DNA reads TGTGCCAGCAGTTTAAACCCAGGGGGCGGTTACGAGCAGTACTTC. Translated: CASSLNPGGGYEQYF.

This clonotype was picked up many times. The chain couples TRBV20-1 to TRBJ2-3; TRBD2 is a possible D gene (5 bases). The CDR3 contains 18 residues. Germline-derived CDR1 and CDR2 are DFQATT and SNEGSKA (reference sequence). Deletions cut 0 bases from V and 0 bases from J, with 19 bases between. CDR3 DNA sequence: TGCAGTGCTAGAGATAGCTCGCGCGGACTCTCTAGCACAGATACGCAGTATTTT. This codes for CSARDSSRGLSSTDTQYF.

In this sample, this clonotype turned up a few times. V and J are TRBV2 and TRBJ2-3; D unclear. The CDR3 is 14 amino acids. Germline V lookup: CDR1 SNHLY, CDR2 FYNNEI. V gave up 2 bases and J gave up 0 bases, with 6 bases separating them. The CDR3 bases are TGTGCCAGCAGTGAAAGTGGCAGCACAGATACGCAGTATTTT. Encoded protein: CASSESGSTDTQYF.

This clonotype was counted ten times or more. The chain joins TRBV10-3 to TRBJ2-2; D remains unclear. Per the germline V gene, CDR1 is ENHRY and CDR2 is SYGVKD. V gave up 0 bases and J gave up 1 base, with 3 bases separating them. The CDR3 totals 14 residues. The DNA for the CDR3 is TGTGCCATCAGTGAGTCTGTGAACACCGGGGAGCTGTTTTTT. Translation gives CAISESVNTGELFF.

This chain joins TRBV5-8 and TRBJ1-2; weak D call: TRBD1 (6 bases). The CDR3 covers 15 residues. The germline V gene has CDR1 SGHTS and CDR2 YDEGEE. The V end lost 2 bases, the J end lost 4 bases, and 15 bases lay between the germline ends. The chain's CDR3 is CASSFLDSSLYGYTF. The CDR3 coding sequence is TGTGCCAGCAGCTTCTTGGACAGCAGCCTCTATGGCTACACCTTC.

Many counts were recorded for this clonotype. This chain uses TRBV5-6 with TRBJ2-1, with 9 bases fitting TRBD2. Germline values: CDR1 SGHDT, CDR2 YYEEEE. This CDR3 has 20 residues. V trimming: 2 bases; J trimming: 3 bases; junction bases outside the gene matches: 18. CDR3 sequence (DNA): TGTGCCAGCAGCTTCCAAGCGGGGGGAGACTTCCTATTTTACTACAATGAGCAGTTCTTC. This codes for CASSFQAGGDFLFYYNEQFF.

This clonotype was observed many times. The chain couples TRBV7-9 to TRBJ2-7; 12 nucleotides line up with TRBD2. The length of the CDR3 is 15 residues. V shed 11 bases and J 2 bases; nucleotides not matched to a gene: 10. CDR1 is SEHNR, CDR2 FQNEAQ, per germline (reference sequence). CDR3 sequence: CASGTSGLSPYEQYF. The CDR3 nucleotides are TGTGCCTCCGGGACTAGCGGGTTATCCCCCTACGAGCAGTACTTC.

This clonotype was seen only a few times. This chain uses TRBV4-2 with TRBJ2-3; TRBD2 matches at 12 bases. Trimming at V came to 3 bases and at J to 4 bases, leaving 11 bases not matched to a gene. Looked up from germline, CDR1 is LGHNA and CDR2 is YNFKEQ. CDR3 length: 18 residues. The CDR3 DNA follows: TGTGCCAGCAGCCAGGAAAGACTAGCGGGAGATGAAGCAGATACGCAGTATTTT. Its translation: CASSQERLAGDEADTQYF.

This clonotype was seen ten or more times. The V call is TRBV5-4, the J call TRBJ2-1; 9 bases are a match to TRBD2. V lost 2 bases and J lost 3; bases outside the gene matches: 3. The CDR3 loop spans 15 amino acids. Germline V gene data show CDR1 as SGHNT and CDR2 as YYREEE (reference sequence). CDR3 sequence (DNA): TGTGCCAGCAGCTTCCGTAGCGGGGGCTACAATGAGCAGTTCTTC. Amino acids: CASSFRSGGYNEQFF.

This chain joins TRBV28 and TRBJ2-2; 7 nucleotides line up with TRBD1. The length of the CDR3 is 15 residues. Germline values: CDR1 MDHEN, CDR2 SYDVKM. V lost 6 bases, J lost 1 base, and 5 bases stayed unmatched. The CDR3 loop reads CASRPGTENTGELFF. CDR3 coding DNA: TGTGCCAGCAGACCCGGGACAGAGAACACCGGGGAGCTGTTTTTT.

Ten or more counts support this clonotype. This chain links TRBV12-3 or TRBV12-4 with TRBJ1-3; no reliable D call. CDR3 length equals 15 residues. Deletions cut 5 bases from V and 0 bases from J, with 11 bases between. The CDR3 spells CASSGTRSSGNTIYF. The CDR3 DNA reads as TGTGCCAGCAGTGGCACAAGGAGCTCTGGAAACACCATATATTTT.

This clonotype was counted ten times or more. The rearrangement joins TRBV9 to TRBJ2-3; TRBD2 matches at 7 bases. The CDR3 totals 14 residues. The V gene end was trimmed by 4 bases and the J gene end by 0 bases; junction bases not matched to a gene: 2. In germline, CDR1 is SGDLS, CDR2 YYNGEE. CDR3 DNA sequence: TGTGCCAGCAGCTTTAGCGGGAGCACAGATACGCAGTATTTT. As protein: CASSFSGSTDTQYF.

This clonotype showed up many times. The CDR3: CASSLAGPRETQYF. In DNA form, the CDR3 reads TGTGCCAGCAGTTTAGCGGGGCCCAGAGAGACCCAGTACTTC. The V gene is TRBV27, the J gene TRBJ2-5; TRBD2 is a possible D gene (6 bases). There are 14 residues in the CDR3. CDR1 MNHEY and CDR2 SMNVEV come from the germline V gene (reference sequence). The V end lost 2 bases, the J end lost 4 bases, and 11 bases lay between the germline ends.